This T cell receptor (beta chain) is drawn from a study of blood T cell repertoires in COVID-19. Study as a whole: Material from acute and convalescent COVID-19 was sourced from the United States, Italy and Spain. T cells, B-cell-depleted T cells, or PBMCs supplied cDNA or gDNA.

Original data processing: Amplification of reference gene primers was used by the study to estimate nucleated cell counts. Profiled with immunoSEQ multiplex PCR; TCRdb holds only in-frame clones, not every one. The V and J calls and the clone size are those of that table, but D and trimming were determined from the DNA. The table has 250,000 to 300,000 clones, approximately 90% seen once. The CDR3 covers 15 residues. Germline V gene lookup returns CDR1 WNHNN and CDR2 SYGVQD (reference sequence). With V trimmed by 7 bases and J by 4 bases, 3 bases remained unmatched. The TCR originated in a man aged 18 to 29 with active or convalescent COVID-19. The sequenced material came from peripheral blood. This chain connects TRBV10-1 to TRBJ2-2; 13 bases are a match to TRBD2. The chain's CDR3 is CASTRLAGGTGELFF. The CDR3 bases are TGCGCCAGCACCCGACTAGCGGGGGGCACCGGGGAGCTGTTTTTT.